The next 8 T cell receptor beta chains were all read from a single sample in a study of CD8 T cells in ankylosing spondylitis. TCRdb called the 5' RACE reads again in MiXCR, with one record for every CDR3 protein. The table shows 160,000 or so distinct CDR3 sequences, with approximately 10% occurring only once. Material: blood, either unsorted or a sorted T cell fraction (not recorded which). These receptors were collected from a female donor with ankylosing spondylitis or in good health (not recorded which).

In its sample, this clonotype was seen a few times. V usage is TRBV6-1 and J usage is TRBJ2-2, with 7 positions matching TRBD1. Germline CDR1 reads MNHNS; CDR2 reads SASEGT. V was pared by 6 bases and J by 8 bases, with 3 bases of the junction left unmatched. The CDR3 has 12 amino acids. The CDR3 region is CASSRGLGELFF. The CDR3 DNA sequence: TGTGCCAGCAGCAGGGGGTTGGGGGAGCTGTTTTTT.

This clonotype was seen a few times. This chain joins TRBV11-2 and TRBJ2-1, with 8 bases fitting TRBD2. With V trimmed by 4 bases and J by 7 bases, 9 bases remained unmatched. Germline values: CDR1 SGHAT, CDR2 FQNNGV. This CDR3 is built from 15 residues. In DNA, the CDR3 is TGTGCCAGCAGCTCTCAGCGGGAGCCCTTAAATGAGCAGTTCTTC. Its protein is CASSSQREPLNEQFF.

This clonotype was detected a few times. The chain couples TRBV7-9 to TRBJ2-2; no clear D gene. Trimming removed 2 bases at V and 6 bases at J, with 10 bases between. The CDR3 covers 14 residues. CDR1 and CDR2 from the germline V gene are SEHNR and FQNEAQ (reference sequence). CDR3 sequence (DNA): TGTGCCAGCAGCTTATCTTCGCCCGCCGGGGAGCTGTTTTTT. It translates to CASSLSSPAGELFF.

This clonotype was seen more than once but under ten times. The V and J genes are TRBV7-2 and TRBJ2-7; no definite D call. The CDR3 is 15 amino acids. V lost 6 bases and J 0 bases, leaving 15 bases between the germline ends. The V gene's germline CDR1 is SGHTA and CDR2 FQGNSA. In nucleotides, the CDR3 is TGTGCCAGCAGACCAGACCCCTCGAGCTCCTACGAGCAGTACTTC. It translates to CASRPDPSSSYEQYF.

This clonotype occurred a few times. CDR3 sequence: CASSQAPWGTANTEAFF. The CDR3 nucleotides read TGTGCCAGCAGCCAAGCCCCTTGGGGGACGGCGAACACTGAAGCTTTCTTT. The chain combines TRBV3-1 with TRBJ1-1; tentatively, D is TRBD1 (5 bases). Germline-derived CDR1 and CDR2 are LGHDT and YNNKEL (reference sequence). The CDR3 is made up of 17 amino acids. Deletions cut 1 base from V and 1 base from J, with 16 bases between.

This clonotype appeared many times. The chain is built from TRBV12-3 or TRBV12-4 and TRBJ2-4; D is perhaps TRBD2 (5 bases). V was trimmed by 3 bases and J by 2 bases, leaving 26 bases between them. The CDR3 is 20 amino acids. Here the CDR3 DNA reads TGTGCCAGCAGTTTTTCCCTGGGAGCCGAGCGCAGTTTATCCAAAAACATTCAGTACTTC. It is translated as CASSFSLGAERSLSKNIQYF.

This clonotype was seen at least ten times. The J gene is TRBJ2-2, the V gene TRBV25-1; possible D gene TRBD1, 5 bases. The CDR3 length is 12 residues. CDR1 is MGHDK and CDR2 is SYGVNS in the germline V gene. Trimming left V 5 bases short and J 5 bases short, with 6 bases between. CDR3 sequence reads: CASSYRTGELFF. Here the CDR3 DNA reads TGTGCCAGCAGTTACAGGACCGGGGAGCTGTTTTTT.

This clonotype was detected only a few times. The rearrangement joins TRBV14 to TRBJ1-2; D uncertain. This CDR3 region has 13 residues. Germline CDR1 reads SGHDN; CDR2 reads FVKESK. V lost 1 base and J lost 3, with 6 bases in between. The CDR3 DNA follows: TGTGCCAGCAGCCAAGTACCAGACTATGGCTACACCTTC. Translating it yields CASSQVPDYGYTF. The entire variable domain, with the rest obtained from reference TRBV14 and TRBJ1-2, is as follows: EAGVTQFPSHSVIEKGQTVTLRCDPISGHDNLYWYRRVMGKEIKFLLHFVKESKQDESGMPNNRFLAERTGGTYSTLKVQPAELEDSGVYFCASSQVPDYGYTFGSGTRLTVV.